This T cell receptor beta chain was documented in a study of blood T cells in healthy people across ages. At least ten counts were recorded for this clonotype. The second PCR ran about 6 to 12 cycles with a sample-barcoded 5' primer and J-beta primers. TCRdb fed the 5' RACE reads into MiXCR, producing one record per CDR3 protein. The sample shows around 1,700,000 distinct CDR3 sequences, roughly 27% of them seen only once. CDR1 MNHEY and CDR2 SMNVEV come from the germline V gene (reference sequence). The CDR3 is 15 amino acids. V lost 2 bases to trimming and J lost 0 bases, with 5 bases between them. The sequenced sample was blood. The receptor comes from a woman aged 30 to 39 in good health. The V gene is TRBV27, the J gene TRBJ2-6, with no clear D. The CDR3 sequence is CASSLRRSGANVLTF. The CDR3, as DNA: TGTGCCAGCAGTTTAAGACGCTCTGGGGCCAACGTCCTGACTTTC.